The clone carrying this T cell receptor beta chain came up many times. Its antigen is as yet unknown. Central memory, naive, regulatory and stem cell-like memory CD4+ cells were sorted by CD45RO/CCR7/CD25/CD127/CD95/CD27. Since all of the isolated RNA was reverse transcribed, expressed TCRB transcripts were what got sequenced. Sequencing used immunoSEQ multiplex PCR; TCRdb keeps in-frame clones, though not all of them. The repertoire includes more than 130,000 clones, about 7.1% of them detected once, and approximately 1.4% sits in the top ten. The germline gives CDR1 SGHNT, CDR2 YYREEE (reference sequence). V shed 2 bases and J 5 bases; nucleotides not matched to a gene: 6. The CDR3 is 14 amino acids. This entry is derived from a study of beta chain features in type 1 diabetes. General study findings and limits: Reads derived from cDNA could over-represent cells showing high TCR expression.

The chain has TRBV5-4 and TRBJ2-5; 7 nucleotides line up with TRBD2. Sequencing used central memory CD4+ T cells from blood. The TCR sequence derives from a woman aged 25 to 39 in good health. The CDR3 here is CASSFSGGVETQYF. DNA of the CDR3: TGTGCCAGCAGCTTCTCTGGGGGGGTGGAGACCCAGTACTTC.